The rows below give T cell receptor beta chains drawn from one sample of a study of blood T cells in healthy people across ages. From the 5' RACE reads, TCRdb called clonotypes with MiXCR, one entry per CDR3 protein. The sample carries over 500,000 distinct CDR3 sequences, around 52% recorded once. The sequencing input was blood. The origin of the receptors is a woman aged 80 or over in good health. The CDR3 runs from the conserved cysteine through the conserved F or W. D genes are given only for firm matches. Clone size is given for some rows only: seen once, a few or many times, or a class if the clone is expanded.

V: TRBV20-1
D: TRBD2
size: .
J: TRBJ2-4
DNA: TGCAGTGCTGAGACTAGCGGGAGGGCCGTGGGCAAAAACATTCAGTACTTC
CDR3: CSAETSGRAVGKNIQYF

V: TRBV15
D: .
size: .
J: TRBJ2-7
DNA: TGTGCCACCAGCAGAGATCAAGTGGACACTTCCTACGAGCAGTACTTC
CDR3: CATSRDQVDTSYEQYF

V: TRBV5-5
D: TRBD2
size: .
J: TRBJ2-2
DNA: TGTGCCAGCAGCTTACGTCGGACTAGCGGGACGAACACCGGGGAGCTGTTTTTT
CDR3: CASSLRRTSGTNTGELFF

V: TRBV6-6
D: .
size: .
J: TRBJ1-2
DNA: TGTGCCAGCAGTGACTGGGGTAACTATGGCTACACCTTC
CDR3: CASSDWGNYGYTF

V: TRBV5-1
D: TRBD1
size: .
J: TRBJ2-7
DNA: TGCGCCAGCAGCTTGGAAGGGGACAGACCCTACAATGAGCAGTACTTC
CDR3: CASSLEGDRPYNEQYF

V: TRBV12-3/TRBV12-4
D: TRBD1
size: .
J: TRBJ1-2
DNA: TGTGCCAGCAGTCGACAGGGTGTGTGGCAGTTGGCTGGCTACACCTTC
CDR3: CASSRQGVWQLAGYTF

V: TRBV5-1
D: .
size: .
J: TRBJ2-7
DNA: TGCGCCAGCAGCTTGGCTACTGGGGCCTACAATGAGCAGTACTTC
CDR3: CASSLATGAYNEQYF

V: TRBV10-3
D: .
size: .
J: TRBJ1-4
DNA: TGTGCCATCAGAGAAGCAGGGGAAGGGGATGAAAAACTGTTTTTT
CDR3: CAIREAGEGDEKLFF

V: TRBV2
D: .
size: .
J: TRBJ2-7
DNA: TGTGCCAGCAGTGGGAACCGACCCTCCCCTAGGGAGCAGTACTTC
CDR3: CASSGNRPSPREQYF

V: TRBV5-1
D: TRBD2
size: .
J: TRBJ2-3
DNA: TGCGCCAGCAAAACTAGCGGGCCATCCGATACGCAGTATTTT
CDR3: CASKTSGPSDTQYF

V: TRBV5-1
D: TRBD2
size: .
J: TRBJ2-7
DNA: TGCGCCGGCAGCTCGGGACTAGCGGGAGGCGAGCAGTACTTC
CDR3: CAGSSGLAGGEQYF

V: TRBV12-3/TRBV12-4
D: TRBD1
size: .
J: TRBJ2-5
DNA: TGTGCCAGCAGTTTAGGTGGACAGGGGGTTGGGGAGACCCAGTACTTC
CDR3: CASSLGGQGVGETQYF

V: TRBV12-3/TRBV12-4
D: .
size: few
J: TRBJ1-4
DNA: TGTGCCAGCAGCCCTCAGTCACCCGATGAAAAACTGTTTTTT
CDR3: CASSPQSPDEKLFF

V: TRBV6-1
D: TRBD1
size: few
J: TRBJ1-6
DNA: TGTGCCAGCAGTGACCAGGGGGCGCGGGATAATTCACCCCTCCACTTT
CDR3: CASSDQGARDNSPLHF

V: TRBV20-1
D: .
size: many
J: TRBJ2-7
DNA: TGCAGTGCTAGATCTTTGACTTCTGGCCCCTACGAGCAGTACTTC
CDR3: CSARSLTSGPYEQYF

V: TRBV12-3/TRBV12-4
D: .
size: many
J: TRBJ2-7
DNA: TGTGCCAGCAGTCCCCGAGGCGACGAGCAGTACTTC
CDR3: CASSPRGDEQYF

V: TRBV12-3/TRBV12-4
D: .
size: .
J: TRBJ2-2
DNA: TGTGCCAGCAGTTTGTCGGGACTTAACACCGGGGAGCTGTTTTTT
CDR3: CASSLSGLNTGELFF

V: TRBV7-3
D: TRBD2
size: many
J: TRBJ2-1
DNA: TGTGCCAGCAGCCTCAGACTAGCGGGCTACAATGAGCAGTTCTTC
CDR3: CASSLRLAGYNEQFF

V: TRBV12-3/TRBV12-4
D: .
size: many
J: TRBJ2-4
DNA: TGTGCCAGCAGGGGGGGACTGGAAAACATTCAGTACTTC
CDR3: CASRGGLENIQYF

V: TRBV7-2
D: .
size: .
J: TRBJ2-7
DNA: TGTGCCAGCAGTACCCTAGATTTCGAGCAGTACTTC
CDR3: CASSTLDFEQYF

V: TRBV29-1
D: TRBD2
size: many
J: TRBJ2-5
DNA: TGCAGCGTTGAAGATCCAGCGGGAGGACCTCAAGAGACCCAGTACTTC
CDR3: CSVEDPAGGPQETQYF

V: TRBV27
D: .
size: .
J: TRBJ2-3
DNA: TGTGCCAGCAGTTCAGGAACGCTTCGCACAGATACGCAGTATTTT
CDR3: CASSSGTLRTDTQYF

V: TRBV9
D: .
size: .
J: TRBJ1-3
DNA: TGTGCCAGCAGCGCACCCTCAGGGACTGGAAACACCATATATTTT
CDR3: CASSAPSGTGNTIYF

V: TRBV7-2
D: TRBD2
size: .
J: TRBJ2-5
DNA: TGTGCCAGCAGCTTGGGCGTCGCGGGGGGAGAAAGGACCCAGTACTTC
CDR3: CASSLGVAGGERTQYF

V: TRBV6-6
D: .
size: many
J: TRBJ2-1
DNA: TGTGCCAGCAGTTACGCGGGAGAGCAGTTCTTC
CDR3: CASSYAGEQFF

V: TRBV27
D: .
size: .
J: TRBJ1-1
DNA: TGTGCCAGCAGTTTAAAGTGGCGGCCGCGACGGGAGGATGGAGCTTTCTTT
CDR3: CASSLKWRPRREDGAFF

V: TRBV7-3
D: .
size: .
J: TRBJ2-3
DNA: TGTGCCAGCAGCCCCCAAGGGGCAGATACGCGGTATTTT
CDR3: CASSPQGADTRYF

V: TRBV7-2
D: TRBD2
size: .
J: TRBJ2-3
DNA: TGTGCCAGCAGTCTTCGCACTAGCGGGATCCCCGATACGCAGTATTTT
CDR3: CASSLRTSGIPDTQYF

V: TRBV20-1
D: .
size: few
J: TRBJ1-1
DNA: TGCAGTGCTAGAGATGGCGGGGGCACTGAAGCTTTCTTT
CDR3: CSARDGGGTEAFF

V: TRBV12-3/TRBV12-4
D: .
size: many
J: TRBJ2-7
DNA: TGTGCCAGCAGTAGCGGTGGTCCCTACGAGCAGTACTTC
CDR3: CASSSGGPYEQYF

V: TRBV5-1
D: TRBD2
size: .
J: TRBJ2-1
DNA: TGCGCCAGCAAGGGGACTAGCGGGCCCAAGGATGAGCAGTTCTTC
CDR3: CASKGTSGPKDEQFF

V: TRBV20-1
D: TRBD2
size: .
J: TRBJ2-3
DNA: TGCAGTGCTAAACTAGCGGGGATGGGCAGTACGCAGTATTTT
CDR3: CSAKLAGMGSTQYF

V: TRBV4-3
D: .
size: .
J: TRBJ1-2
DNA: TGCGCCAGCAGCCAAGATCGCGGACAAGGACGATACACCTTC
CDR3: CASSQDRGQGRYTF

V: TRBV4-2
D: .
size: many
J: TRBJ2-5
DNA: TGTGCCAGCAGCCAATCCGTGCTGCGAGAGACCCAGTACTTC
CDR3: CASSQSVLRETQYF

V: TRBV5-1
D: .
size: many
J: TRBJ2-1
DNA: TGCGCCAGCAGCGGGGACGTAGGACGATACAATGAGCAGTTCTTC
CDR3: CASSGDVGRYNEQFF

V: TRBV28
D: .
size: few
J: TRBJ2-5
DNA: TGTGCCGCGCAGACAGAACAAGAGACCCAGTACTTC
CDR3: CAAQTEQETQYF

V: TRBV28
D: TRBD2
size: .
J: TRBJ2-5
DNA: TGTGTCAGCAGTTTACCCGGACTAGCGGGGCGCCAAGAGACCCAGTACTTC
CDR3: CVSSLPGLAGRQETQYF

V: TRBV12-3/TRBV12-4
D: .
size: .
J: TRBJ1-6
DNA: TGTGCCAGCAGTTTGGAGGGGGGCGTCGATTCACCCCTCCACTTT
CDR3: CASSLEGGVDSPLHF

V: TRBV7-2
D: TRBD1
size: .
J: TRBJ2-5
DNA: TGTGCCAGCAGCCAGGGACAGATGGAGACCCAGTACTTC
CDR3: CASSQGQMETQYF

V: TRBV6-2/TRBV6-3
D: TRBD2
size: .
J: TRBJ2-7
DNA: TGTGCCAGCAGCGACTGGACTAGCGGAAACAATGAGCAGTACTTC
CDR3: CASSDWTSGNNEQYF

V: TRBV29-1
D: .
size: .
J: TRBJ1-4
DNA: TGCAGCGTGGCGAAAGGGCTCCGGAGTGAAAAACTGTTTTTT
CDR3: CSVAKGLRSEKLFF

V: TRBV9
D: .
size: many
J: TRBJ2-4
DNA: TGTGCCAGCAGCGGTAGACTCCCAGGGGCCAAAAACATTCAGTACTTC
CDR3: CASSGRLPGAKNIQYF